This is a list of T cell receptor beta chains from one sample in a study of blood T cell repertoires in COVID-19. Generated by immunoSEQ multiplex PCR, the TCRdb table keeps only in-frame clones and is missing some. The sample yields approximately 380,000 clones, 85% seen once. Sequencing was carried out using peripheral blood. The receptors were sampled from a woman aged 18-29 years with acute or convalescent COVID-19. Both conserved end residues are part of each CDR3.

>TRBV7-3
CASSRGSPNSPLHF
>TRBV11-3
CASSRRGEREGLRQQYF
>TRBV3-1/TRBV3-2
CATESGVPTGELFF
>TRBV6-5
CASSHRDFSYEQYF
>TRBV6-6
CASSYSGGSNEKLFF
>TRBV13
CASSVPEDGYTF
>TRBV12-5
CASGLLAEDYNEQFF
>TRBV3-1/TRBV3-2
CASSQFVWAVGGKDPDTQYF
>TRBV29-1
CSVEVSYEQFF
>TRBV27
CASSLSIAGGWIGYTF
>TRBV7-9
CASSMDRNTEAFF
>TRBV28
CAGGGGGSSNEQFF
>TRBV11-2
CASSLDRTDNQPQHF
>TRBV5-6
CASSLTYGQRNVNTEAFF
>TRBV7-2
CASSFSGTNEQFF
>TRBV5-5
CASSPEAFYTGELFF
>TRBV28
CATRLLGTPDQPQHF
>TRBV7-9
CASSLAGGAPNTGELFF
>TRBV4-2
CASSRPLTSGSPEQYF
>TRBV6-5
CASSRDRATEAFF
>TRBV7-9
CASSPTGGDFSGAFF
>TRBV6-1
CASSEMGQGLYEQYF
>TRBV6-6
CASSVDRTITEAFF
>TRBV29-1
CSVEDPGENYGYTF
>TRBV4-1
CASSQEAGRGVSYEQYF
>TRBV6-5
CATGRSGDAGYTF
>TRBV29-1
CSVRTGGGYTF
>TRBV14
CASSQDRAGTGELFF
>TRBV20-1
CSATEGHRDTGELFF
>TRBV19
CASKTAGEVSGELFF
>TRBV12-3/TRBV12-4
CASSWGGGYTF
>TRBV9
CASSGTSGSYNEQFF
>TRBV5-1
CASSLGASPNEQFF
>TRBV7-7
CASSTGGLAGGRTGELFF
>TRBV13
CASSTTSKFRVSPAGGELFF
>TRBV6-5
CASRPDRNQPQHF
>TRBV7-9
CASSFRDAGGHEQFF
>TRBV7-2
CASSLEREARGGELFF
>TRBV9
CASGEGSYEQYF
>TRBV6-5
CASSRPGLAGVEQYF
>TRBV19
CASSIRGGRGYNEQFF
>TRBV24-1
CATSDGQELGKLFF
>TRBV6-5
CASNSGGASTDTQYF
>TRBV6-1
CASSERPRQGGQPQHF
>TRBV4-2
CASSQGQGMNTEAFF
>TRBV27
CASSPRDLAYEQYF
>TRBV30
CASLTSRTDTQYF
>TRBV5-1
CASSDRGERAYNEQFF
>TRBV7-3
CASSLGFGQQQGNTIYF
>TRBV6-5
CASSRGGADQPQHF
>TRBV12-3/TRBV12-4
CASSRNTEAFF
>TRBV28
CASDIPEGGGNEQFF